A selection of T cell receptor beta chains follows, all from one sample in a study of CD8 T cells in Susac syndrome. TCRdb reprocessed the immunoSEQ multiplex PCR reads with MiXCR, giving one entry per CDR3 protein. The sample gives over 150,000 distinct CDR3 sequences, around 95% of which show up once; 0.1% to 0.15% is in the top ten. The sequencing input was CD4+ T cells from PBMCs. All receptors come from a human donor with Susac syndrome. Both conserved end residues are part of each CDR3. A D gene is named only where the DNA matches it firmly. Clone size is stated in some rows and not others, as once, few, many or a class when expanded.

d_call: -; j_call: TRBJ2-1; v_call: TRBV25-1; clone_size: -; cdr3_aa: CASSALNEQFF; cdr3_nt: TGTGCCAGCAGTGCTTTGAATGAGCAGTTCTTC
d_call: -; j_call: TRBJ2-2; v_call: TRBV3-1; clone_size: -; cdr3_aa: CASSLSPGTGELFF; cdr3_nt: TGTGCCAGCAGCCTATCCCCGGGGACCGGGGAGCTGTTTTTT
d_call: -; j_call: TRBJ2-5; v_call: TRBV2; clone_size: -; cdr3_aa: CASTRRSGYQETQYF; cdr3_nt: TGTGCCAGCACTCGACGGTCGGGGTACCAAGAGACCCAGTACTTC
d_call: -; j_call: TRBJ2-2; v_call: TRBV15; clone_size: -; cdr3_aa: CATSRDPRVGGELFF; cdr3_nt: TGTGCCACCAGCAGAGATCCTAGGGTCGGCGGGGAGCTGTTTTTT
d_call: -; j_call: TRBJ2-5; v_call: TRBV20-1; clone_size: -; cdr3_aa: CSASRDGETQYF; cdr3_nt: TGCAGTGCTAGTAGGGACGGAGAGACCCAGTACTTC
d_call: -; j_call: TRBJ1-2; v_call: TRBV25-1; clone_size: -; cdr3_aa: CASSVMDYGYTF; cdr3_nt: TGTGCCAGCAGTGTAATGGACTATGGCTACACCTTC
d_call: -; j_call: TRBJ1-2; v_call: TRBV30; clone_size: -; cdr3_aa: CAWSKGDLGYTF; cdr3_nt: TGTGCCTGGAGCAAAGGAGACCTCGGCTACACCTTC
d_call: -; j_call: TRBJ1-6; v_call: TRBV3-1; clone_size: -; cdr3_aa: CASSRESGGGSPLHF; cdr3_nt: TGTGCCAGCAGCCGTGAAAGTGGGGGTGGTTCGCCCCTCCACTTT
d_call: -; j_call: TRBJ1-2; v_call: TRBV28; clone_size: -; cdr3_aa: CASSVDNYGYTF; cdr3_nt: TGTGCCAGCAGTGTCGATAACTATGGCTACACCTTC
d_call: TRBD2; j_call: TRBJ2-1; v_call: TRBV2; clone_size: -; cdr3_aa: CASSPLAGLGNEQFF; cdr3_nt: TGTGCCAGCAGTCCCCTAGCGGGCCTAGGGAATGAGCAGTTCTTC
d_call: TRBD1; j_call: TRBJ2-7; v_call: TRBV12-3/TRBV12-4; clone_size: -; cdr3_aa: CASSSLTGRHEQYF; cdr3_nt: TGTGCCAGCAGTTCCTTGACAGGGCGCCACGAGCAGTACTTC
d_call: TRBD2; j_call: TRBJ2-1; v_call: TRBV10-3; clone_size: -; cdr3_aa: CAIRSPQRELDEQFF; cdr3_nt: TGTGCCATCAGGTCCCCCCAGCGGGAGCTCGATGAGCAGTTCTTC
d_call: TRBD1; j_call: TRBJ1-2; v_call: TRBV29-1; clone_size: once; cdr3_aa: CSVGGQGRGYTF; cdr3_nt: TGCAGCGTTGGGGGACAGGGGAGAGGCTACACCTTC
d_call: -; j_call: TRBJ2-7; v_call: TRBV10-2; clone_size: -; cdr3_aa: CASTPKGHYEQYF; cdr3_nt: TGCGCCAGCACACCCAAAGGACACTACGAGCAGTACTTC
d_call: -; j_call: TRBJ2-6; v_call: TRBV11-2; clone_size: few; cdr3_aa: CASRQRSSSGANVLTF; cdr3_nt: TGTGCCAGCCGGCAGAGAAGTAGCTCTGGGGCCAACGTCCTGACTTTC
d_call: -; j_call: TRBJ2-7; v_call: TRBV7-2; clone_size: -; cdr3_aa: CASSLGWAYEQYF; cdr3_nt: TGTGCCAGCAGCTTAGGGTGGGCTTACGAGCAGTACTTC
d_call: TRBD1; j_call: TRBJ1-5; v_call: TRBV7-2; clone_size: -; cdr3_aa: CASSPAGTVHDQPQHF; cdr3_nt: TGTGCCAGCAGCCCGGCCGGGACAGTTCACGATCAGCCCCAGCATTTT
d_call: -; j_call: TRBJ1-2; v_call: TRBV9; clone_size: once; cdr3_aa: CASSVGPQPADGYTF; cdr3_nt: TGTGCCAGCAGCGTAGGGCCACAGCCGGCCGATGGCTACACCTTC
d_call: -; j_call: TRBJ2-5; v_call: TRBV28; clone_size: -; cdr3_aa: CASSSHRVFGQETQYF; cdr3_nt: TGTGCCAGCAGTTCCCACAGGGTATTTGGCCAAGAGACCCAGTACTTC
d_call: TRBD1; j_call: TRBJ1-5; v_call: TRBV7-2; clone_size: -; cdr3_aa: CASSSDRVGRQPQHF; cdr3_nt: TGTGCCAGCAGCTCCGACAGGGTCGGGCGTCAGCCCCAGCATTTT
d_call: -; j_call: TRBJ1-1; v_call: TRBV18; clone_size: -; cdr3_aa: CASSPGHTEAFF; cdr3_nt: TGTGCCAGCTCACCGGGACACACTGAAGCTTTCTTT
d_call: -; j_call: TRBJ2-3; v_call: TRBV14; clone_size: -; cdr3_aa: CASILRAWSNF; cdr3_nt: TGTGCCAGCATCTTACGCGCGTGGTCCAATTTT
d_call: TRBD2; j_call: TRBJ2-3; v_call: TRBV20-1; clone_size: -; cdr3_aa: CSARDIASGVDTQYF; cdr3_nt: TGCAGTGCTAGAGATATCGCTAGCGGGGTAGATACGCAGTATTTT
d_call: -; j_call: TRBJ2-3; v_call: TRBV29-1; clone_size: -; cdr3_aa: CSVNGADTQYF; cdr3_nt: TGCAGCGTAAACGGAGCAGATACGCAGTATTTT
d_call: -; j_call: TRBJ1-1; v_call: TRBV10-3; clone_size: -; cdr3_aa: CAIRASTEAFF; cdr3_nt: TGTGCCATCAGGGCCAGCACTGAAGCTTTCTTT
d_call: -; j_call: TRBJ2-3; v_call: TRBV7-2; clone_size: -; cdr3_aa: CASSLVDSTQYF; cdr3_nt: TGTGCCAGCAGCTTAGTAGACTCTACGCAGTATTTT
d_call: TRBD2; j_call: TRBJ2-1; v_call: TRBV6-2/TRBV6-3; clone_size: -; cdr3_aa: CASSRRTSGSSYNEQFF; cdr3_nt: TGTGCCAGCAGTCGACGGACTAGCGGGAGCTCCTACAATGAGCAGTTCTTC
d_call: TRBD1; j_call: TRBJ2-4; v_call: TRBV14; clone_size: -; cdr3_aa: CASSQGQGRTKNIQYF; cdr3_nt: TGTGCCAGCAGCCAGGGACAGGGACGAACCAAAAACATTCAGTACTTC
d_call: -; j_call: TRBJ2-1; v_call: TRBV2; clone_size: once; cdr3_aa: CASSQRNTYNEQFF; cdr3_nt: TGTGCCAGCAGCCAGCGGAACACTTACAATGAGCAGTTCTTC
d_call: -; j_call: TRBJ2-5; v_call: TRBV30; clone_size: -; cdr3_aa: CAWSEFKTQYF; cdr3_nt: TGTGCCTGGAGTGAGTTTAAGACCCAGTACTTC
d_call: -; j_call: TRBJ1-5; v_call: TRBV2; clone_size: -; cdr3_aa: CASMNREGNQPQHF; cdr3_nt: TGTGCCAGCATGAACAGGGAGGGTAATCAGCCCCAGCATTTT
d_call: -; j_call: TRBJ1-1; v_call: TRBV20-1; clone_size: -; cdr3_aa: CSALQGNTEAFF; cdr3_nt: TGCAGTGCTCTCCAGGGGAACACTGAAGCTTTCTTT
d_call: TRBD2; j_call: TRBJ2-5; v_call: TRBV27; clone_size: -; cdr3_aa: CASSLAKTSSETQYF; cdr3_nt: TGTGCCAGCAGTTTAGCGAAGACTAGCTCCGAGACCCAGTACTTC
d_call: TRBD1; j_call: TRBJ2-1; v_call: TRBV20-1; clone_size: -; cdr3_aa: CSAHGQGGRNEQFF; cdr3_nt: TGCAGTGCCCACGGACAGGGGGGACGCAATGAGCAGTTCTTC
d_call: TRBD1; j_call: TRBJ2-6; v_call: TRBV18; clone_size: -; cdr3_aa: CASSPGTDAGANVLTF; cdr3_nt: TGTGCCAGCTCACCCGGGACAGACGCTGGGGCCAACGTCCTGACTTTC
d_call: -; j_call: TRBJ2-3; v_call: TRBV7-2; clone_size: -; cdr3_aa: CASRRDTKADTQYF; cdr3_nt: TGTGCCAGCAGGCGGGACACGAAGGCGGATACGCAGTATTTT
d_call: -; j_call: TRBJ2-3; v_call: TRBV20-1; clone_size: -; cdr3_aa: CSARGGYTQYF; cdr3_nt: TGCAGTGCTAGAGGAGGGTATACGCAGTATTTT
d_call: TRBD2; j_call: TRBJ2-2; v_call: TRBV5-1; clone_size: -; cdr3_aa: CASSIASGGANTGELFF; cdr3_nt: TGCGCCAGCAGCATCGCTTCGGGGGGTGCGAACACCGGGGAGCTGTTTTTT
d_call: TRBD1; j_call: TRBJ1-5; v_call: TRBV5-1; clone_size: -; cdr3_aa: CASSLAGQGDQPQHF; cdr3_nt: TGCGCCAGCAGCTTGGCGGGACAGGGCGATCAGCCCCAGCATTTT
d_call: -; j_call: TRBJ1-2; v_call: TRBV20-1; clone_size: -; cdr3_aa: CSAETPPNYGYTF; cdr3_nt: TGCAGTGCTGAGACACCGCCTAACTATGGCTACACCTTC
d_call: TRBD1; j_call: TRBJ1-5; v_call: TRBV3-1; clone_size: -; cdr3_aa: CASSQRDSWPQHF; cdr3_nt: TGTGCCAGCAGCCAACGGGACAGTTGGCCCCAGCATTTT
d_call: -; j_call: TRBJ2-6; v_call: TRBV30; clone_size: -; cdr3_aa: CAWSVLHSGANVLTF; cdr3_nt: TGTGCCTGGAGTGTACTCCACTCTGGGGCCAACGTCCTGACTTTC
d_call: -; j_call: TRBJ1-4; v_call: TRBV11-1; clone_size: -; cdr3_aa: CASRRNGDEKLFF; cdr3_nt: TGTGCCAGCAGAAGGAACGGGGACGAAAAACTGTTTTTT
d_call: -; j_call: TRBJ2-1; v_call: TRBV23-1; clone_size: -; cdr3_aa: CASSPPFF; cdr3_nt: TGCGCCAGCAGTCCCCCGTTCTTC
d_call: -; j_call: TRBJ1-4; v_call: TRBV30; clone_size: -; cdr3_aa: CAWSGLGEKLFF; cdr3_nt: TGTGCCTGGAGTGGCCTGGGTGAAAAACTGTTTTTT
d_call: TRBD2; j_call: TRBJ2-5; v_call: TRBV7-2; clone_size: -; cdr3_aa: CASTWTSGTQETQYF; cdr3_nt: TGTGCCAGCACCTGGACTAGCGGGACACAAGAGACCCAGTACTTC
d_call: -; j_call: TRBJ1-3; v_call: TRBV7-2; clone_size: once; cdr3_aa: CASSLSAGLYSGNTIYF; cdr3_nt: TGTGCCAGCAGCTTATCTGCCGGGTTGTACTCTGGAAACACCATATATTTT
d_call: -; j_call: TRBJ2-7; v_call: TRBV2; clone_size: -; cdr3_aa: CASNPSRNEQYF; cdr3_nt: TGTGCCAGCAATCCGTCCAGAAACGAGCAGTACTTC
d_call: -; j_call: TRBJ1-2; v_call: TRBV29-1; clone_size: few; cdr3_aa: CSVEGNYGYTF; cdr3_nt: TGCAGCGTTGAAGGGAACTATGGCTACACCTTC
d_call: TRBD1; j_call: TRBJ1-5; v_call: TRBV27; clone_size: -; cdr3_aa: CASSRDRGEQPQHF; cdr3_nt: TGTGCCAGCAGCCGAGACAGGGGGGAACAGCCCCAGCATTTT
d_call: -; j_call: TRBJ1-2; v_call: TRBV20-1; clone_size: -; cdr3_aa: CSASGGDGFGYTF; cdr3_nt: TGCAGTGCTAGCGGGGGGGATGGGTTTGGCTACACCTTC
d_call: -; j_call: TRBJ1-1; v_call: TRBV7-9; clone_size: -; cdr3_aa: CASSRGGEAFF; cdr3_nt: TGTGCCAGCAGCAGAGGCGGTGAAGCTTTCTTT
d_call: -; j_call: TRBJ1-2; v_call: TRBV29-1; clone_size: -; cdr3_aa: CSVEAQALNYGYTF; cdr3_nt: TGCAGCGTTGAGGCCCAGGCGCTAAACTATGGCTACACCTTC
d_call: -; j_call: TRBJ2-7; v_call: TRBV9; clone_size: -; cdr3_aa: CASSVRPSYEQYF; cdr3_nt: TGTGCCAGCAGCGTTAGGCCGTCATACGAGCAGTACTTC
d_call: -; j_call: TRBJ1-2; v_call: TRBV12-3/TRBV12-4; clone_size: -; cdr3_aa: CASRPGRIYGYTF; cdr3_nt: TGTGCCAGCAGACCCGGACGGATCTATGGCTACACCTTC
d_call: -; j_call: TRBJ1-5; v_call: TRBV20-1; clone_size: -; cdr3_aa: CSARVDRTQPQHF; cdr3_nt: TGCAGTGCTAGAGTAGACAGGACCCAGCCCCAGCATTTT